This T cell receptor (delta chain) is from a study of gamma-delta chains in newborns, infants, children. Study-level background: Microbial exposure reportedly drives polyclonal innate γδ T cell expansion after birth.

This clone was observed a few times. The CDR3 consists of 18 residues. The germline V gene has CDR1 GEAIGNYY and CDR2 EKD. V lost 0 bases and J 2 bases, leaving 13 bases between the germline ends. TCRdb reanalyzed the reads using CATT. The sample includes roughly 15,000 delta-chain clones, approximately 7% of them seen just once. The chain combines TRDV2 with TRDJ3; TRDD3 might be the D (5 bases). The TCR originated in a child who was a newborn, infant or young child, either healthy, febrile or measles-vaccinated (not recorded which). The sequencing sample was made of blood. The CDR3 DNA follows: TGTGCCTGTGACACCTGGGGTCACGACGCCTGGGACACCCGACAGATGTTTTTC. Amino acid sequence: CACDTWGHDAWDTRQMFF.